The entry below describes one TCR beta chain. Trimming shortened V by 5 bases and J by 8 bases, and 15 bases separated the two germline ends. CDR3 length: 13 amino acids. Cohort allocation depended upon clinical history that participants reported. A PCR-confirmed or clinician-diagnosed COVID-19 case had contacted exposed participants within 2 weeks of entry. This entry comes from a study of blood T cell repertoires in COVID-19. About the research overall: The study drew acute and convalescent COVID-19 samples from the United States, Italy and Spain. Sources were T cells, B-cell-depleted T cells, or PBMCs; the material itself was cDNA or gDNA.

The assay was immunoSEQ multiplex PCR, and TCRdb's table has in-frame clones only and misses some. This table has about 220,000 clones, nearly 90% appearing once. The chain employs TRBV12-3 or TRBV12-4 and TRBJ1-2; possible D gene TRBD1, 6 bases. This clonotype was sampled from a young man who had been exposed to COVID-19. The sample was PBMCs or T cells enriched from blood (not recorded which). CDR3 nucleotides: TGTGCCAGCAGTCCGAATAACAGGGTAGGCTACACCTTC. As protein: CASSPNNRVGYTF.